The present T cell receptor beta chain was sequenced within a study of vaccination effects on CD4 cells after COVID-19. Study-wide results and caveats: Late after vaccination, infection- and vaccine-induced clones showed marked clonal contraction.

CDR1 and CDR2 (germline): LNHDA, SQIVND (reference sequence). The length of the CDR3 is 13 residues. V dropped 6 bases and J dropped 9; count of bases not matched to a gene: 7. Antigen-specific CD4+ T cells were first expanded with viral peptide pools by the ViraFEST assay and only then sequenced. Once cultured for approximately ten days, the cells underwent separation to obtain CD4+ T cells. Having tested negative for nucleocapsid antibodies, the vaccine recipients showed no prior SARS-CoV-2 infection. Around 2.2 million PBMC were seeded per well and grown in the presence of about 10 IU/ml IL-2 and 8 to 10 ug/ml peptides. The data were produced by immunoSEQ multiplex PCR, yet TCRdb's version contains in-frame clones alone and is incomplete. Altogether around 60,000 clones are present, approximately 76% being singletons, with the ten largest covering 2.8%. This clone was counted a single time. What it binds is not known.

This TCR was sampled from a human donor who received a COVID-19 vaccine. The V call is TRBV19, the J call TRBJ1-5; 8 nucleotides agree with TRBD1. The sequencing used CD4+ T cells from PBMCs cultured with HCoV-NL63 spike peptides, collected before COVID-19 vaccination. The CDR3 region has the DNA TGTGCCAGTAGGTCAGGGGGCGGAGGGCCCCAGCATTTT. Protein: CASRSGGGGPQHF.